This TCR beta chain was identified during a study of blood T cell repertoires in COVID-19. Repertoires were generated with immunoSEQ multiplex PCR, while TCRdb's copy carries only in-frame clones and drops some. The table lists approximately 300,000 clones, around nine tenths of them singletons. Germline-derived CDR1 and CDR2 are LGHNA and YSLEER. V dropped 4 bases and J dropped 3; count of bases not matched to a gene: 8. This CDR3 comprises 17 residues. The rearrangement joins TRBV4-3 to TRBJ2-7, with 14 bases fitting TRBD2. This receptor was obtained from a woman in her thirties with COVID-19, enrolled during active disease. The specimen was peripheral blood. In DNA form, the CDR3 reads TGCGCCAGCAGCCGGGAATTAGGGACTAGCGGGAGCTACGAGCAGTACTTC. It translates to CASSRELGTSGSYEQYF.